Each of the 17 T cell receptor beta chains below was sequenced from the same sample in a study of T-cell memory formation after mild COVID-19 (dated by TCRdb to the early 2020s). Library creation used 5' RACE. The sequencer was an Illumina NovaSeq 6000. TCRdb applied fastp at Q25 and MiXCR to the public reads, then kept only in-frame beta chains. Under each unique CDR3 protein, matching rows form one entry showing the most common genes and DNA. The sample data list 350,000 or so distinct CDR3 sequences, and approximately 12% of these were observed just once. Of the sample, 20% to 25% is held by the ten largest clones. Material: PBMCs or a T cell subset sorted from them (not recorded which). These receptors were taken from a man aged 18 to 29 who had mild COVID-19 (a few samples of this study predate the infection). The sample titles of this study are shuffled in the database, so cell type and time point are left out; the donor was told from shared clones.

The chain employs TRBV5-1 and TRBJ1-4, with 8 bases aligning to TRBD1. Germline CDR1 and CDR2: SGHRS and YFSETQ. This CDR3 has 15 residues. V lost 4 bases, J lost 6 bases, and 8 bases stayed unmatched. The CDR3 here is CASSHGQGFDEKLFF. In DNA, the CDR3 is TGCGCCAGCAGCCACGGACAGGGCTTTGATGAAAAACTGTTTTTT.

The chain links TRBV7-2 to TRBJ2-7; a weak D match, TRBD1 (6 bases). The V and J ends lost 6 bases and 6 bases respectively, with 21 bases between them. The CDR3 loop spans 15 amino acids. Germline-derived CDR1 and CDR2 are SGHTA and FQGNSA. CDR3 in amino acids: CASSPPPGQTCEQYF. The CDR3 DNA follows: TGTGCCAGCAGTCCACCCCCTGGACAGACCTGCGAGCAGTACTTC.

This clonotype has just a few counts. The V and J genes are TRBV6-1 and TRBJ1-3; no reliable D call. Germline loops: CDR1 MNHNS, CDR2 SASEGT. The CDR3 is 16 amino acids. Trimming left V 2 bases short and J 4 bases short, with 15 bases between. The DNA of the CDR3 is TGTGCCAGCAGTGAACGAACGGATCCGGTGGGAAACACCATATATTTT. Encoded protein: CASSERTDPVGNTIYF.

This clonotype was recorded at least ten times. The J gene is TRBJ2-3, the V gene TRBV10-3; D possibly corresponds to TRBD2 (6 bases). The V and J ends lost 7 bases and 2 bases respectively, with 16 bases between them. In germline, CDR1 is ENHRY, CDR2 SYGVKD. CDR3 size: 15 residues. The CDR3 bases are TGTGCCATCAAGGGTAGACTAGAGTTCACAGATACGCAGTATTTT. Translated: CAIKGRLEFTDTQYF.

This clonotype was seen a few times. CDR3 in amino acids: CASSRSQGAPDTQYF. For the CDR3, the DNA is TGTGCCAGCAGCCGTTCTCAGGGTGCTCCGGATACGCAGTATTTT. This chain joins TRBV11-2 and TRBJ2-3; weak D call: TRBD1 (5 bases). The CDR3 has 15 residues. Trimming pared 5 bases from V and 6 bases from J, leaving 18 bases between. Germline assignment: CDR1 SGHAT and CDR2 FQNNGV.

This clonotype showed up many times. The chain is built from TRBV7-8 and TRBJ2-2; TRBD2 might be the D (6 bases). Trimming left V 1 base short and J 4 bases short, with 13 bases between. The CDR3 covers 16 residues. Germline lookup yields CDR1 SGHVS and CDR2 FQNEAQ. CDR3 amino acids: CASSLGGGVGTGELFF. CDR3 in DNA: TGTGCCAGCAGCTTAGGAGGCGGGGTGGGCACCGGGGAGCTGTTTTTT. Complete variable domain (other parts from reference TRBV7-8 and TRBJ2-2): GAGVSQSPRYKVAKRGQDVALRCDPISGHVSLFWYQQALGQGPEFLTYFQNEAQLDKSGLPSDRFFAERPEGSVSTLKIQRTQQEDSAVYLCASSLGGGVGTGELFFGEGSRLTVL.

The sample holds a few counts of this clonotype. This chain uses TRBV18 with TRBJ2-3, with TRBD2 matching over 8 bases. V lost 2 bases to trimming and J lost 3 bases; unmatched junction nucleotides: 4. The CDR3 sequence is 15 residues long. The germline CDR1 and CDR2 sequences are KGHSH and LQKENI. CDR3: CASSPSGTRTDTQYF. The CDR3 nucleotides are TGTGCCAGCTCACCATCAGGGACTAGGACAGATACGCAGTATTTT.

This clonotype was observed a few times. The V and J genes are TRBV6-6 and TRBJ2-1; D might be TRBD1 (5 bases). The CDR3 spans 12 residues. Germline assignment: CDR1 MNHNY and CDR2 SVGAGI (reference sequence). V lost 8 bases and J 10 bases, leaving 15 bases between the germline ends. The CDR3, as DNA: TGTGCCAGCGGGGCCGGCGTGGGGGAGCAGTTCTTC. Amino acid sequence: CASGAGVGEQFF.

This clonotype was recorded at least ten times. Relative to the germline gene, one junction end is altered; a read error may explain this. This chain links TRBV5-1 with TRBJ1-3; 8 bases are a match to TRBD1. The CDR3 is 14 residues long. The germline CDR1 and CDR2 sequences are SGHRS and YFSETQ. CDR3: CASSPGQGGNTIYF. The CDR3 DNA sequence: TGTGCCAGCAGTCCTGGACAGGGTGGAAACACCATATATTTT.

This chain uses TRBV30 with TRBJ2-7; 8 bases agree with TRBD2. CDR3 length: 14 amino acids. The V gene end was trimmed by 3 bases and the J gene end by 2 bases; junction bases not matched to a gene: 6. The germline CDR1 and CDR2 sequences are GTSNPN and SVGIG (reference sequence). As DNA, the CDR3 is TGTGCCTGGAGCCCGGGACTAGGGGCCTACGAGCAGTACTTC. Amino acid sequence: CAWSPGLGAYEQYF.

V is TRBV7-6 and J is TRBJ2-1, with D possibly being TRBD1 (6 bases). Germline-derived CDR1 and CDR2 are SGHVS and FNYEAQ. The length of the CDR3 is 15 residues. V gave up 5 bases and J gave up 0 bases, with 11 bases separating them. CDR3 region: CASSRQVNSYNEQFF. In DNA, the CDR3 is TGTGCCAGCAGCCGACAGGTCAACTCCTACAATGAGCAGTTCTTC.

This clonotype turned up a few times. J is TRBJ2-1 and V is TRBV5-1; 7 bases are shared with TRBD2. The J segment lost 4 bases and the V segment lost 4 bases, leaving 8 bases of the junction unmatched. This CDR3 is 15 amino acids long. Germline CDR1 SGHRS, CDR2 YFSETQ. The CDR3 sequence: CASSIKGLDYNEQFF. In DNA, the CDR3 is TGCGCCAGCAGCATAAAAGGACTAGATTACAATGAGCAGTTCTTC.

This clonotype has a count of ten or more. The chain joins TRBV5-1 to TRBJ1-6; a possible D gene is TRBD1 (6 bases). Trimming removed 4 bases from V and 8 bases from J, with 22 bases in between. The CDR3 consists of 17 residues. The V gene's germline CDR1 is SGHRS and CDR2 YFSETQ. In DNA form, the CDR3 reads TGCGCCAGCAGCCTACTTCCCCGACAGGTTTTGGATTCACCCCTCCACTTT. Protein sequence: CASSLLPRQVLDSPLHF.

The chain has TRBV7-9 and TRBJ1-2; 8 positions agree with TRBD1. The CDR3 sequence is 17 residues long. Germline V lookup: CDR1 SEHNR, CDR2 FQNEAQ (reference sequence). The V gene end was trimmed by 4 bases and the J gene end by 2 bases; junction bases not matched to a gene: 12. The CDR3 DNA reads TGTGCCAGCAGCTCTACTTCGACAGGGGAGGCCAACTATGGCTACACCTTC. Translated, it gives CASSSTSTGEANYGYTF.

The V and J genes are TRBV4-3 and TRBJ2-2; D not certain. The CDR3 has 15 amino acids. Germline values: CDR1 LGHNA, CDR2 YSLEER. Between the trimmed V and J ends, which lost 0 bases and 6 bases, there was a span of 11 bases. CDR3 protein: CASSQDRRWAGELFF. The DNA of the CDR3 is TGCGCCAGCAGCCAAGACCGGAGATGGGCCGGGGAGCTGTTTTTT.

This chain's CDR3 is CASSPYRGYEQYF. The CDR3 nucleotides are TGTGCCAGCAGTCCCTACAGGGGCTACGAGCAGTACTTC. V and J are TRBV27 and TRBJ2-7, with TRBD1 matching over 7 bases. The CDR3 contains 13 residues. V dropped 5 bases and J dropped 3; count of bases not matched to a gene: 4. Germline V gene sequence: CDR1 MNHEY, CDR2 SMNVEV (reference sequence).

This clonotype has just a few counts. The chain carries TRBV20-1 and TRBJ2-4; no definite D call. The CDR3 runs 11 residues. Trimming removed 3 bases from V and 4 bases from J, with 4 bases in between. The germline gives CDR1 DFQATT, CDR2 SNEGSKA (reference sequence). CDR3 loop: CSARVKNIQYF. CDR3 DNA sequence: TGCAGTGCTAGGGTGAAAAACATTCAGTACTTC.